The entry below describes one T cell receptor beta chain. The antigen remains undetermined. cDNA encoding TCR beta was synthesized via 5'RACE template switching incorporating UMIs. TCRdb re-called the 5' RACE reads; one entry per CDR3 protein, DNA not given. Its clone listing holds 440,000 or so distinct CDR3 sequences. The data belong to a study of T cells expressing NK-cell markers. Turning to the study itself: Sequenced donors, eight in total, included seven who were HCMV-seropositive and one who was seronegative.

Per the germline V gene, CDR1 is DFQATT and CDR2 is SNEGSKA (reference sequence). The CDR3 extends over 15 amino acids. Study-level findings and limits: The study did not resolve the HCMV specificity of expanded NKG2C+ T cell clones. Dominant NKG2C+ clonotypes made up about 1.0-7.0% of CD8+ T cells in six donors.

The source material was blood T cells: a sorted CD56 or NKG2C T cell subset, CD4+ or CD8+ T cells, or bulk PBMC T cells (not recorded which). This chain joins TRBV20-1 and TRBJ2-3; there is no DNA to check the TCRdb D call of TRBD1. The sequence came from a woman between 18 and 70 years old in good health. The CDR3 protein is CSARRRQGRGDTQYF.